Listed below are T cell receptor beta chains from one sample, sequenced in a study of PD-1 blockade in classical Hodgkin lymphoma. The table came from immunoSEQ multiplex PCR; TCRdb's copy has only in-frame clones and leaves some out. This sample has roughly 96,000 clones, with 89% found just once. This specimen was peripheral blood mononuclear cells (PBMCs), taken before the second cycle of nivolumab. The receptors originated from a human donor with classical Hodgkin lymphoma. The CDR3 runs from the conserved cysteine through the conserved F or W. A D gene is named only where the DNA matches it firmly. Expanded clones are given a class, and other clones once, few, many or no size at all.

TRBJ1-3 . TRBV7-8 TRBD1 CASSLAGQTFSGNTIYF TGTGCCAGCAGCTTAGCGGGACAGACATTCTCTGGAAACACCATATATTTT
TRBJ2-5 . TRBV11-1 TRBD1 CASSPGQLQYF TGTGCCAGCAGCCCGGGACAGCTCCAGTACTTC
TRBJ1-5 . TRBV18 . CASSPGIDSNQPQHF TGTGCCAGCTCACCGGGCATTGATAGCAATCAGCCCCAGCATTTT
TRBJ2-1 . TRBV7-9 . CASSLAADEQFF TGTGCCAGCAGCTTAGCCGCCGATGAGCAGTTCTTC
TRBJ1-1 . TRBV2 . CASTAMRGNTEAFF TGTGCCAGCACCGCGATGAGAGGCAACACTGAAGCTTTCTTT
TRBJ2-7 . TRBV28 . CASSFGDRPHYEQYF TGTGCCAGCAGTTTCGGGGATAGGCCCCACTACGAGCAGTACTTC
TRBJ1-5 once TRBV6-6 . CASSYSTQPQHF TGTGCCAGCAGTTACTCGACTCAGCCCCAGCATTTT
TRBJ2-2 . TRBV19 TRBD1 CASRRDRGVGELFF TGTGCCAGTCGTCGGGACAGGGGTGTCGGGGAGCTGTTTTTT
TRBJ1-6 few TRBV5-1 . CASSLRQGGNSPLHF TGCGCCAGCAGCTTGAGGCAGGGAGGTAATTCACCCCTCCACTTT
TRBJ1-4 . TRBV18 . CASSSGGGEKLFF TGTGCCAGCTCCAGCGGGGGAGGTGAAAAACTGTTTTTT
TRBJ1-6 . TRBV19 . CASSIDMDPKGTPSSYNSPLHF TGTGCCAGTAGTATAGATATGGACCCCAAGGGCACCCCGAGCTCCTATAATTCACCCCTCCACTTT
TRBJ2-3 . TRBV2 . CASSVIQRLTPDTQYF TGTGCCAGCAGTGTGATACAGCGCCTAACCCCGGATACGCAGTATTTT
TRBJ2-7 . TRBV28 . CASSLIRTYEQYF TGTGCCAGCAGTTTGATCAGGACCTACGAGCAGTACTTC
TRBJ2-6 once TRBV4-1 . CASSEGSGSLLPGANVLTF TGCGCCAGCAGCGAGGGGTCGGGGAGTCTGCTACCCGGGGCCAACGTCCTGACTTTC
TRBJ1-4 . TRBV7-8 . CASSLGLDLRREKLFF TGTGCCAGCAGCTTGGGCTTGGACCTTCGAAGGGAAAAACTGTTTTTT
TRBJ2-2 . TRBV5-1 . CASSLPSVNTGELFF TGCGCCAGCAGCTTGCCGTCGGTAAACACCGGGGAGCTGTTTTTT
TRBJ2-1 once TRBV7-6 . CASSFGLSTRNEQFF TGTGCCAGCAGCTTCGGTCTTTCCACTAGGAATGAGCAGTTCTTC
TRBJ2-7 . TRBV14 . CASSQVGGYPSSYEQYF TGTGCCAGCAGCCAAGTAGGTGGCTACCCGAGCTCCTACGAGCAGTACTTC
TRBJ2-2 once TRBV5-6 TRBD2 CASRLSGLLTGELFF TGTGCCAGCAGACTCTCGGGACTACTCACCGGGGAGCTGTTTTTT
TRBJ2-1 . TRBV7-7 TRBD2 CASSLSGVSYNEQFF TGTGCTAGCAGCCTTAGCGGGGTTTCCTACAATGAGCAGTTCTTC
TRBJ1-5 . TRBV5-1 . CASSSGGLGSNQPQHF TGCGCCAGCAGCTCGGGGGGTTTGGGAAGCAATCAGCCCCAGCATTTT
TRBJ2-1 once TRBV7-6 TRBD2 CASSLAAGGGYEQFF TGTGCCAGCAGCTTAGCGGCAGGCGGGGGTTATGAGCAGTTCTTC
TRBJ2-2 . TRBV5-6 . CASSLAMNTGELFF TGTGCCAGCAGCTTGGCTATGAACACCGGGGAGCTGTTTTTT
TRBJ2-3 . TRBV5-1 TRBD2 CASSLSGGKYTDTQYF TGCGCCAGCAGCTTGAGCGGGGGGAAATACACAGATACGCAGTATTTT
TRBJ2-5 . TRBV7-2 TRBD2 CASSVSSGVQETQYF TGTGCCAGCAGCGTATCTAGCGGGGTCCAAGAGACCCAGTACTTC
TRBJ2-2 . TRBV7-8 . CASSFGWGNTGELFF TGTGCCAGCAGCTTTGGCTGGGGAAACACCGGGGAGCTGTTTTTT
TRBJ2-1 . TRBV6-1 . CASTGPLLNEQFF TGTGCCAGCACGGGACCGTTACTCAATGAGCAGTTCTTC
TRBJ1-6 . TRBV5-4 TRBD1 CASSSSGQGRSPLHF TGTGCCAGCAGCTCGTCAGGACAGGGAAGGTCACCCCTCCACTTT
TRBJ2-5 . TRBV9 . CASSVGDWRDTQYF TGTGCCAGCAGCGTTGGTGATTGGAGGGATACCCAGTACTTC
TRBJ1-5 . TRBV28 TRBD1 CASSLETGYQPQHF TGTGCCAGCAGTTTAGAGACAGGGTACCAGCCCCAGCATTTT
TRBJ1-4 . TRBV7-8 . CASSSPYEKLFF TGTGCCAGCAGCTCCCCTTATGAAAAACTGTTTTTT
TRBJ2-7 . TRBV9 . CASSVGWSLGYEQYF TGTGCCAGCAGCGTAGGTTGGAGTCTAGGGTACGAGCAGTACTTC
TRBJ2-2 . TRBV5-1 TRBD1 CASSWGQPPGELFF TGCGCCAGCAGCTGGGGACAGCCCCCCGGGGAGCTGTTTTTT
TRBJ2-2 . TRBV7-8 . CASSTSPSLPTGELFF TGTGCCAGCAGCACCTCCCCCTCACTACCAACCGGGGAGCTGTTTTTT
TRBJ2-7 . TRBV7-9 . CASSLVEAVHEQYF TGTGCCAGCAGCTTAGTGGAGGCAGTCCACGAGCAGTACTTC
TRBJ1-4 . TRBV30 . CAWSFREKLFF TGTGCCTGGAGTTTTCGTGAAAAACTGTTTTTT
TRBJ1-2 . TRBV2 . CASSELLGSNYGYTF TGTGCCAGCAGTGAACTCTTGGGATCTAACTATGGCTACACCTTC
TRBJ2-3 . TRBV5-5 . CASRRGAQRTDTQYF TGTGCCAGCAGAAGGGGGGCCCAGCGCACAGATACGCAGTATTTT
TRBJ1-4 . TRBV2 . CASSETGNEKLFF TGTGCCAGCAGTGAGACAGGAAATGAAAAACTGTTTTTT
TRBJ2-3 . TRBV5-1 TRBD1 CASSLGTGGGDTQYF TGCGCCAGCAGCTTGGGGACAGGGGGCGGCGATACGCAGTATTTT
TRBJ1-1 . TRBV5-1 . CASSLERQKNTEAFF TGCGCCAGCAGCTTGGAGCGGCAAAAGAACACTGAAGCTTTCTTT
TRBJ2-3 . TRBV9 . CASSVLPAGTQYF TGTGCCAGCAGCGTCCTCCCCGCGGGGACGCAGTATTTT
TRBJ2-2 . TRBV7-2 TRBD1 CASSKGQGAYGELFF TGTGCCAGCAGCAAAGGACAGGGGGCGTACGGGGAGCTGTTTTTT
TRBJ1-2 . TRBV7-2 . CASSFSTLFDGYTF TGTGCCAGCAGCTTTAGCACCTTGTTCGATGGCTACACCTTC
TRBJ2-5 . TRBV7-9 . CASRGGQETQYF TGTGCCAGCAGAGGTGGCCAAGAGACCCAGTACTTC
TRBJ2-7 . TRBV7-9 . CASSLAVGGLHEQYF TGTGCCAGCAGCTTAGCGGTGGGAGGTCTACACGAGCAGTACTTC
TRBJ1-1 . TRBV5-4 . CASSFGPTEAFF TGTGCCAGCAGCTTTGGGCCTACTGAAGCTTTCTTT
TRBJ1-2 . TRBV4-1 . CASSQANLDGYTF TGCGCCAGCAGCCAAGCAAATTTGGATGGCTACACCTTC
TRBJ2-7 . TRBV28 TRBD2 CASSWELAGGSYEQYF TGTGCCAGCAGTTGGGAACTAGCGGGAGGATCCTACGAGCAGTACTTC
TRBJ1-3 once TRBV6-6 . CASSAGNTIYF TGTGCCAGCAGTGCTGGAAACACCATATATTTT
TRBJ2-5 . TRBV6-1 . CASRDIGQEQETQYF TGTGCCAGCAGAGATATAGGTCAGGAACAAGAGACCCAGTACTTC
TRBJ1-3 . TRBV28 . CASSSPRLGPGNTIYF TGTGCCAGCAGTTCCCCACGGCTAGGACCTGGAAACACCATATATTTT
TRBJ2-7 . TRBV29-1 TRBD1 CSVSGGSGYEQYF TGCAGCGTGTCAGGGGGCTCAGGCTACGAGCAGTACTTC
TRBJ1-1 . TRBV6-5 . CASSYKLMNTEAFF TGTGCCAGCAGTTATAAGTTAATGAACACTGAAGCTTTCTTT
TRBJ2-4 . TRBV23-1 . CASSQPGHRTLAKNIQYF TGCGCCAGCAGTCAACCGGGCCATAGGACGCTAGCCAAAAACATTCAGTACTTC
TRBJ2-1 . TRBV27 TRBD1 CASRRTGIYNEQFF TGTGCCAGCAGGAGGACAGGGATTTACAATGAGCAGTTCTTC
TRBJ1-4 . TRBV19 TRBD1 CASRQGTNEKLFF TGTGCCAGTCGACAGGGAACTAATGAAAAACTGTTTTTT